This T cell receptor (beta chain) was captured in a study of identical twins. Whole-study results and caveats: Within beta out-of-frame sequences, the excess sharing observed between twins was weaker. Cord blood beta clonotypes present at high abundance carried fewer insertions; no such pattern appeared in memory repertoires.

Notes on this clonotype: Its target is not known.

Template switching (which added a universal primer site) was used, and cDNA carried unique molecular identifiers. TCRdb recomputed calls from the 5' RACE reads with MiXCR, one row per CDR3 protein. The sample carries around 470,000 distinct CDR3 sequences, 14% recorded once. J was trimmed by 6 bases and V by 3 bases; bases with no gene match: 8. There are 15 residues in the CDR3. Germline CDR1 and CDR2: SNHLY and FYNNEI. Another study also made use of these data, one on yellow fever vaccine responses in identical twins.

Input material: CD4+ T cells sorted from blood. This chain joins TRBV2 and TRBJ2-1; 7 bases are shared with TRBD2. The receptor's source is a woman aged 18-29 years in good health. The CDR3 here is CASSEKRGTPNEQFF. The CDR3 DNA reads as TGTGCCAGCAGTGAGAAGCGGGGCACTCCCAATGAGCAGTTCTTC.